What follows are 16 T cell receptor beta chains derived from one specimen sequenced in a study of long-term antiretroviral therapy in people with HIV. Investigators performed immunoSEQ version v3.0 at survey level. Some clones are missing from TCRdb's copy, which holds only in-frame ones; the method was immunoSEQ multiplex PCR. The sample comprises under 25,000 clones, more than 80% of which are singletons, and over 9% rests with the top ten. The starting material was unsorted PBMCs, obtained 7.6 years after starting antiretroviral therapy. The receptors shown here come from a woman in her 40s with HIV.

This clone has a handful of counts. This chain uses TRBV6-4 with TRBJ2-1, with D maybe TRBD1 (6 bases). The length of the CDR3 is 14 residues. Trimming removed 3 bases from V and 0 bases from J, with 6 bases in between. Germline CDR1 MRHNA, CDR2 SNTAGT. CDR3 sequence reads: CASSEDSSYNEQFF. The CDR3 coding sequence is TGTGCCAGCAGTGAGGACAGCTCCTACAATGAGCAGTTCTTC.

The CDR3 nucleotides read TGTGCCAGCAGCCAAGGACAGGGCCCCTACAATGAGCAGTTCTTC. Translation gives CASSQGQGPYNEQFF. J is TRBJ2-1 and V is TRBV4-2; 7 bases are shared with TRBD1. V was pared by 1 base and J by 2 bases, with 2 bases of the junction left unmatched. The CDR3 has 15 amino acids. The germline V gene encodes CDR1 LGHNA and CDR2 YNFKEQ.

This sequence joins TRBV5-6 and TRBJ2-5; 7 nucleotides agree with TRBD2. The germline V gene has CDR1 SGHDT and CDR2 YYEEEE. CDR3 length: 15 amino acids. The trim removed 4 bases at V and 1 base at J, leaving 7 bases unmatched. In DNA, the CDR3 is TGTGCCAGCAGCCGATCTAGGACTAGCCAAGAGACCCAGTACTTC. This encodes CASSRSRTSQETQYF.

The CDR3 sequence: CASSQAEYGYTF. CDR3 coding DNA: TGTGCCAGCAGTCAAGCAGAATATGGCTACACCTTC. The rearrangement links TRBV6-6 to TRBJ1-2; D remains ambiguous. Trimming shortened V by 5 bases and J by 5 bases, and 9 bases separated the two germline ends. Germline-derived CDR1 and CDR2 are MNHNY and SVGAGI (reference sequence). This CDR3 is built from 12 residues.

The chain joins TRBV6-5 to TRBJ1-5; 8 positions match TRBD1. This CDR3 has 15 amino acids. Germline lookup yields CDR1 MNHEY and CDR2 SVGAGI. With 6 bases clipped from V and 6 bases from J, the junction kept 10 bases outside the gene matches. CDR3 sequence reads: CASRRGQAAGQPQHF. CDR3 sequence (DNA): TGTGCCAGCAGACGGGGACAGGCGGCCGGTCAGCCCCAGCATTTT.

The V and J genes are TRBV13 and TRBJ2-2, with 10 bases fitting TRBD2. J lost 7 bases, V lost 4 bases, and 12 bases had no gene match. CDR1 PRHDT and CDR2 FYEKMQ come from the germline V gene (reference sequence). The CDR3 consists of 17 residues. CDR3 region: CASSSLQRGGRFGELFF. The CDR3 DNA reads as TGTGCCAGCAGCTCCCTCCAGCGGGGGGGCCGATTCGGGGAGCTGTTTTTT. Complete variable domain (other parts from reference TRBV13 and TRBJ2-2): AAGVIQSPRHLIKEKRETATLKCYPIPRHDTVYWYQQGPGQDPQFLISFYEKMQSDKGSIPDRFSAQQFSDYHSELNMSSLELGDSALYFCASSSLQRGGRFGELFFGEGSRLTVL.

This chain joins TRBV12-5 and TRBJ1-1; D may be TRBD1 (5 bases). Per the germline V gene, CDR1 is LGHNT and CDR2 is FRNRAP. The CDR3 is 14 amino acids. V shed 5 bases and J shed 0 bases, with 10 bases lying between them. For the CDR3, the DNA is TGTGCTAGTGGTCTGGGGGTGGTGAACACTGAAGCTTTCTTT. This encodes CASGLGVVNTEAFF.

The rearrangement joins TRBV6-6 to TRBJ2-7; no reliable D call. The CDR3 has 14 residues. Germline loops: CDR1 MNHNY, CDR2 SVGAGI (reference sequence). V shed 5 bases and J shed 4 bases, with 15 bases lying between them. The CDR3 nucleotides read TGTGCCAGCAGTACCCCCAGCAGGATTTACGAGCAGTACTTC. Protein product: CASSTPSRIYEQYF.

The chain is built from TRBV30 and TRBJ1-5, with 8 nucleotides matching TRBD1. The CDR3 extends over 14 amino acids. Trimming cost V 0 bases and J 2 bases; bases outside gene matches: 0. Germline V gene data show CDR1 as GTSNPN and CDR2 as SVGIG (reference sequence). The CDR3 protein is CAWSVQGGNQPQHF. The CDR3, as DNA: TGTGCCTGGAGTGTACAGGGGGGCAATCAGCCCCAGCATTTT.

This chain uses TRBV11-2 with TRBJ2-7, with 9 bases identical to TRBD1. With 1 base clipped from V and 7 bases from J, the junction kept 8 bases outside the gene matches. The CDR3 runs to 15 residues. Germline-derived CDR1 and CDR2 are SGHAT and FQNNGV. The DNA for the CDR3 is TGTGCCAGCAGCTTAGTAGCACAGGGGGCTGGGGAGCAGTACTTC. Its translation is CASSLVAQGAGEQYF. Filled out from reference TRBV11-2 and TRBJ2-7, the complete variable domain reads EAGVAQSPRYKIIEKRQSVAFWCNPISGHATLYWYQQILGQGPKLLIQFQNNGVVDDSQLPKDRFSAERLKGVDSTLKIQPAKLEDSAVYLCASSLVAQGAGEQYFGPGTRLTVT.

The gene calls are TRBV19 and TRBJ2-5, with 10 nucleotides matching TRBD2. The germline V gene encodes CDR1 LNHDA and CDR2 SQIVND (reference sequence). The CDR3 contains 16 residues. The ends lost 3 bases at V and 1 base at J; junction bases unmatched: 5. This CDR3 is CASSIIAGGLQETQYF. Here the CDR3 DNA reads TGTGCCAGTAGTATCATAGCGGGGGGCCTCCAAGAGACCCAGTACTTC.

The chain combines TRBV5-1 with TRBJ2-5, with 7 bases identical to TRBD1. In germline, CDR1 is SGHRS, CDR2 YFSETQ. The junction had 4 bases not matched to a gene; V was cut back by 4 bases and J by 1 base. This CDR3 comprises 14 residues. CDR3 in amino acids: CASSIQGSQETQYF. CDR3 in DNA: TGCGCCAGCAGCATACAGGGGTCCCAAGAGACCCAGTACTTC.

The chain links TRBV11-2 to TRBJ2-7; maybe TRBD1 (8 bases). Germline V gene data show CDR1 as SGHAT and CDR2 as FQNNGV. The CDR3 spans 16 residues. The V and J ends lost 6 bases and 0 bases respectively, with 18 bases between them. In DNA, the CDR3 is TGTGCCAGCAGTCTTAGGGGGGGACAGGACTCCTACGAGCAGTACTTC. It yields the protein CASSLRGGQDSYEQYF.

The chain carries TRBV2 and TRBJ1-2; 8 bases are a match to TRBD1. The CDR3 has 14 amino acids. CDR1 and CDR2 (germline): SNHLY, FYNNEI. Losses at the gene ends were 2 bases for V and 3 bases for J; bases not matched to a gene: 2. The CDR3 is CASSEQGADYGYTF. In DNA, the CDR3 is TGTGCCAGCAGTGAACAGGGGGCGGACTATGGCTACACCTTC.

V is TRBV5-1 and J is TRBJ1-6; D gene ambiguous. Germline V gene data show CDR1 as SGHRS and CDR2 as YFSETQ. The CDR3 has 18 residues. V lost 0 bases and J 0 bases, leaving 13 bases between the germline ends. The CDR3 protein is CASSLDGMIGSYNSPLHF. CDR3 bases: TGCGCCAGCAGCTTGGACGGGATGATCGGCTCCTATAATTCACCCCTCCACTTT.

The genes are TRBV7-8 and TRBJ2-1; the match to TRBD1 covers 8 bases. The germline gives CDR1 SGHVS, CDR2 FQNEAQ. Trimming at V came to 4 bases and at J to 2 bases, leaving 4 bases not matched to a gene. This CDR3 region has 15 residues. CDR3 DNA sequence: TGTGCCAGCAGCTCGACAGGGGTCACCTACAATGAGCAGTTCTTC. It is translated as CASSSTGVTYNEQFF.